What follows are 17 T cell receptor beta chains derived from one specimen sequenced in a study of OX40 agonist ivuxolimab in advanced cancers. This table comes from immunoSEQ multiplex PCR, and its TCRdb copy is limited to in-frame clones, with some not included. The sample includes about 59,000 clones, 87% of them seen just once. The sample here was CD4+ or CD8+ T cells sorted from blood, taken in a trial of the OX40 agonist ivuxolimab. Receptor source: an adult with an advanced solid tumor such as melanoma, head and neck, liver or kidney cancer.

The gene calls are TRBV27 and TRBJ2-1; 9 bases align to TRBD1. CDR3 length equals 16 residues. Trimming took 4 bases from V and 8 from J; bases not matched to a gene: 12. CDR1 and CDR2 from the germline V gene are MNHEY and SMNVEV (reference sequence). For the CDR3, the DNA is TGTGCCAGCAGTTCCCGCCGGCACAGGGGGCCCGATGAGCAGTTCTTC. Amino acid sequence: CASSSRRHRGPDEQFF.

The genes are TRBV7-9 and TRBJ2-5; a weak D match, TRBD1 (5 bases). V was pared by 6 bases and J by 5 bases, with 19 bases between. Germline V gene sequence: CDR1 SEHNR, CDR2 FQNEAQ (reference sequence). The CDR3 sequence is 15 residues long. The CDR3 DNA sequence: TGTGCCAGCAGTCCTAGGACGGCCCAGGGCGAGACCCAGTACTTC. It specifies CASSPRTAQGETQYF.

The J gene is TRBJ2-7, the V gene TRBV7-3; tentatively, D is TRBD1 or TRBD2 (6 bases each). CDR1 SGHTA and CDR2 FQGTGA come from the germline V gene. V lost 5 bases and J lost 9, with 23 bases in between. The CDR3 length is 15 residues. The CDR3 is CASSPQAAGEEGQYF. The CDR3 nucleotides are TGTGCCAGCAGCCCCCAGGCGGCAGGGGAGGAGGGGCAGTACTTC.

The chain is built from TRBV19 and TRBJ2-2; the match to TRBD2 covers 10 bases. CDR3 length equals 15 residues. V lost 5 bases and J lost 5; bases outside the gene matches: 5. Germline CDR1 LNHDA, CDR2 SQIVND (reference sequence). The CDR3 loop reads CASSLAGEGTGELFF. The CDR3 DNA follows: TGTGCCAGTAGTCTAGCGGGAGAGGGAACCGGGGAGCTGTTTTTT.

The chain employs TRBV2 and TRBJ2-1; tentatively, D is TRBD1 (6 bases). CDR3 length: 15 amino acids. The V and J ends lost 5 bases and 5 bases respectively, with 16 bases between them. Germline V gives CDR1 SNHLY, CDR2 FYNNEI. CDR3 loop: CASSPQPGQHNEQFF. The CDR3 DNA reads TGTGCCAGCAGTCCGCAACCGGGACAACACAATGAGCAGTTCTTC. Using reference TRBV2 and TRBJ2-1 for the parts outside the CDR3, the full variable domain is EPEVTQTPSHQVTQMGQEVILRCVPISNHLYFYWYRQILGQKVEFLVSFYNNEISEKSEIFDDQFSVERPDGSNFTLKIRSTKLEDSAMYFCASSPQPGQHNEQFFGPGTRLTVL.

The chain is built from TRBV10-3 and TRBJ1-2; D is uncertain. This CDR3 contains 14 residues. V gave up 8 bases and J gave up 0 bases, with 13 bases separating them. From germline, CDR1 is ENHRY and CDR2 SYGVKD. CDR3 in amino acids: CAIGSQETNYGYTF. The CDR3 DNA follows: TGTGCCATCGGGTCCCAGGAAACTAACTATGGCTACACCTTC.

The J gene is TRBJ2-7, the V gene TRBV4-1; TRBD1 matches at 7 bases. Trimming removed 1 base from V and 7 bases from J; junction bases left unmatched: 16. This CDR3 is built from 17 residues. Germline loops: CDR1 MGHRA, CDR2 YSYEKL. CDR3 loop: CASSQVGGGRSHREQYF. The CDR3, as DNA: TGCGCCAGCAGCCAAGTAGGGGGCGGCAGGTCCCACCGGGAGCAGTACTTC.

The chain recombines TRBV7-2 with TRBJ1-4, with a possible D match to TRBD1 (6 bases). The CDR3 sequence is 15 residues long. CDR1 and CDR2 (germline): SGHTA, FQGNSA. The V and J ends lost 2 bases and 4 bases respectively, with 11 bases between them. In nucleotides, the CDR3 is TGTGCCAGCAGCTTACATGTAGGGGGTAATGAAAAACTGTTTTTT. This codes for CASSLHVGGNEKLFF.

The chain recombines TRBV2 with TRBJ2-5; tentatively, D is TRBD2 (6 bases). The V end was cut by 6 bases, the J end by 7 bases, with 15 bases between. Germline CDR1 reads SNHLY; CDR2 reads FYNNEI. The CDR3 sequence is 13 residues long. CDR3 coding DNA: TGTGCCAGCAGGGGGGACTCTCGAGGGACCCAGTACTTC. It encodes CASRGDSRGTQYF. The full variable domain, with the rest looked up from reference TRBV2 and TRBJ2-5, is EPEVTQTPSHQVTQMGQEVILRCVPISNHLYFYWYRQILGQKVEFLVSFYNNEISEKSEIFDDQFSVERPDGSNFTLKIRSTKLEDSAMYFCASRGDSRGTQYFGPGTRLLVL.

The chain joins TRBV27 to TRBJ2-3; 9 bases agree with TRBD2. The CDR3 length is 14 residues. Germline loops: CDR1 MNHEY, CDR2 SMNVEV (reference sequence). V trimming: 3 bases; J trimming: 5 bases; junction bases outside the gene matches: 3. In nucleotides, the CDR3 is TGTGCCAGCAGTTTGGCTAGCGGGGTAGATACGCAGTATTTT. Residues: CASSLASGVDTQYF.

This clone was counted a single time. V and J are TRBV6-5 and TRBJ1-2; D uncertain. The CDR3 length is 15 residues. Trimming removed 0 bases from V and 0 bases from J, with 8 bases in between. CDR1 and CDR2 from the germline V gene are MNHEY and SVGAGI. The CDR3, as DNA: TGTGCCAGCAGTTACTCGAGGCAGACTAACTATGGCTACACCTTC. Protein product: CASSYSRQTNYGYTF.

This chain connects TRBV28 to TRBJ1-2; 10 bases fit TRBD1. The germline CDR1 and CDR2 sequences are MDHEN and SYDVKM. CDR3 length equals 12 residues. The ends lost 7 bases at V and 8 bases at J; junction bases unmatched: 4. The CDR3 sequence is CASTGDRGGYTF. The CDR3 DNA reads as TGTGCCAGCACCGGGGACAGGGGCGGCTACACCTTC.

This chain links TRBV29-1 with TRBJ2-7, with 12 bases that match TRBD1. The CDR3 contains 14 residues. Germline loops: CDR1 SQVTM, CDR2 ANQGSEA. V was pared by 7 bases and J by 5 bases, with 9 bases of the junction left unmatched. The CDR3 region is CSGADGTGGDEQYF. CDR3 DNA: TGCAGCGGTGCGGACGGGACAGGGGGCGACGAGCAGTACTTC.

The chain is built from TRBV14 and TRBJ1-4; D gene unclear. This CDR3 contains 13 residues. Germline values: CDR1 SGHDN, CDR2 FVKESK. V lost 4 bases and J 7 bases, leaving 10 bases between the germline ends. In DNA form, the CDR3 reads TGTGCCAGCAGCCGGGTTTCGGCTGAAAAACTGTTTTTT. Its protein is CASSRVSAEKLFF.

This sequence joins TRBV30 and TRBJ2-7; D not resolved. CDR3 length: 12 residues. Germline lookup yields CDR1 GTSNPN and CDR2 SVGIG (reference sequence). Deletions cut 0 bases from V and 1 base from J, with 4 bases between. The CDR3 sequence: CAWSVYSYEQYF. Written as DNA, the CDR3 is TGTGCCTGGAGTGTTTATTCCTACGAGCAGTACTTC.

The V call is TRBV6-1, the J call TRBJ2-3, with 12 bases lining up with TRBD1. V shed 4 bases, J shed 6 bases, and the junction held 8 bases outside the gene matches. The CDR3 totals 16 residues. Germline-derived CDR1 and CDR2 are MNHNS and SASEGT. The CDR3 is CASSAGDRGQWDTQYF. DNA of the CDR3: TGTGCCAGCAGTGCGGGGGACAGGGGGCAGTGGGATACGCAGTATTTT.

The chain links TRBV19 to TRBJ1-1; D is unclear. Trimming removed 7 bases at V and 4 bases at J, with 13 bases between. Per germline, CDR1 LNHDA and CDR2 SQIVND (reference sequence). This CDR3 comprises 13 residues. CDR3 loop: CASNPEWSTEAFF. CDR3 coding DNA: TGTGCCAGTAACCCAGAGTGGTCCACTGAAGCTTTCTTT. Using reference TRBV19 and TRBJ1-1 for the parts outside the CDR3, the full variable domain is DGGITQSPKYLFRKEGQNVTLSCEQNLNHDAMYWYRQDPGQGLRLIYYSQIVNDFQKGDIAEGYSVSREKKESFPLTVTSAQKNPTAFYLCASNPEWSTEAFFGQGTRLTVV.